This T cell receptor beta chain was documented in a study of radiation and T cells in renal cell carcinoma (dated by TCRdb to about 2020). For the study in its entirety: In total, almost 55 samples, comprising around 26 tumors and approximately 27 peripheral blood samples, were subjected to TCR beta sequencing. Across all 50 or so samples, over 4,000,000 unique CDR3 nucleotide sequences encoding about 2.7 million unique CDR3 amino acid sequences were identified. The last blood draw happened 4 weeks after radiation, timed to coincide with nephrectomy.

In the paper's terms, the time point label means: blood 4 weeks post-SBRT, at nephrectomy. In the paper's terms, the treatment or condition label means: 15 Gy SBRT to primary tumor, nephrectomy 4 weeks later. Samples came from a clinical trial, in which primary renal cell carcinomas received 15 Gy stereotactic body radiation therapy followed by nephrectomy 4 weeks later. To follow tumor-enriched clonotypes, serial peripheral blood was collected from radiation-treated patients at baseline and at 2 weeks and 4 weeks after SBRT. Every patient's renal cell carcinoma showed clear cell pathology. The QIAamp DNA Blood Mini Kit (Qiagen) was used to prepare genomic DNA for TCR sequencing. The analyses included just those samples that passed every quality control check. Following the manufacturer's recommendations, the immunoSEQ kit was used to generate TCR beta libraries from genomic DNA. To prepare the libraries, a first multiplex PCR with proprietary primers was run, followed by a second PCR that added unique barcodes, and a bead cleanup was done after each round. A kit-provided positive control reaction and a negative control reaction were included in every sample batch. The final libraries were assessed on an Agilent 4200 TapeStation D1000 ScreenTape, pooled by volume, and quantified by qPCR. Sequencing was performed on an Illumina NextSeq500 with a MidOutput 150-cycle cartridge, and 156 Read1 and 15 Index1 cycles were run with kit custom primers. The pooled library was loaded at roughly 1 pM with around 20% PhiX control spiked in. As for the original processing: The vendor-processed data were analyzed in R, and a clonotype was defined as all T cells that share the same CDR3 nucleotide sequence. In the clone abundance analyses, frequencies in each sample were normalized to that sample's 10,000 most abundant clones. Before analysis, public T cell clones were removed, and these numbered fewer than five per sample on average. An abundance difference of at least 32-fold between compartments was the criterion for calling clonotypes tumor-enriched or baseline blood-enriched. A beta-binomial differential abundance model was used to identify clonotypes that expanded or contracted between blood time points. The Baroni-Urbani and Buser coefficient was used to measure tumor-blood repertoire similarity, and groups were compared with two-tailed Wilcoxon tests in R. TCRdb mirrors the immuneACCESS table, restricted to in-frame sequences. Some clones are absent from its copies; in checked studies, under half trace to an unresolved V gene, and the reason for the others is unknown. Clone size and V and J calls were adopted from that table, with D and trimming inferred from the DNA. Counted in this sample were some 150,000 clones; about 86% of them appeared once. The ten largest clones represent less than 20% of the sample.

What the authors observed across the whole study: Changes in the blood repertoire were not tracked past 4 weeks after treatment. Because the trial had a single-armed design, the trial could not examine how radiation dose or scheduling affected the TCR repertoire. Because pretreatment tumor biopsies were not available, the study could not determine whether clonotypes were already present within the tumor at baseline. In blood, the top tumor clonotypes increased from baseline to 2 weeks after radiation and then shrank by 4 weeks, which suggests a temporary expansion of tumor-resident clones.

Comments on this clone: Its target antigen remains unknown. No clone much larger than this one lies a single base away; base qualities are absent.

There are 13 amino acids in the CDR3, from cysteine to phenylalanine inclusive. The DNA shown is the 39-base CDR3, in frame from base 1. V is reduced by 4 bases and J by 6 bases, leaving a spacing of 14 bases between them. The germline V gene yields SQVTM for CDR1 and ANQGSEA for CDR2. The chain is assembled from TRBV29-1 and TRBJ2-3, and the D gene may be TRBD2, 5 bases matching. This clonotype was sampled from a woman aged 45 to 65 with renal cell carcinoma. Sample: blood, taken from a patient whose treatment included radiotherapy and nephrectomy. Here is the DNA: TGCAGCGTTGTTGTAGCGAGGAGTGATACGCAGTATTTT. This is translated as CSVVVARSDTQYF.